These 30 T cell receptor beta chains share one sample of origin, sequenced in a study of T cells in Graves' hyperthyroidism and ophthalmopathy. TCR beta CDR3 regions were amplified from RNA. The HTBI primer set drove a first-round RT-PCR of the TCR CDR3. TCRdb independently ran MiXCR on the multiplex PCR reads; one entry per CDR3 protein. The sample consists of 700,000 to 950,000 distinct CDR3 sequences, 35% of them appearing once. Material: blood. The receptors were sampled from a woman aged 35 to 49 with Graves' hyperthyroidism.

Ten or more counts support this clonotype. V usage is TRBV19 and J usage is TRBJ1-1, with TRBD1 identical over 9 bases. CDR1 and CDR2 (germline): LNHDA, SQIVND (reference sequence). V was pared by 6 bases and J by 4 bases, with 9 bases of the junction left unmatched. The CDR3 is 15 residues long. CDR3 residues: CASRRDRALGTEAFF. Here the CDR3 DNA reads TGTGCCAGTAGGCGGGACAGGGCATTGGGCACTGAAGCTTTCTTT.

In its sample, this clonotype was seen a few times. The rearrangement joins TRBV28 to TRBJ2-7, with unresolved D. The length of the CDR3 is 13 residues. V lost 2 bases, J lost 5 bases, and 10 bases lay in between. CDR1 MDHEN and CDR2 SYDVKM come from the germline V gene. The CDR3 DNA reads TGTGCCAGCAGTTTAGGTTCGGACCACGAGCAGTACTTC. Residues: CASSLGSDHEQYF.

Concerning this clonotype: A junction boundary mismatches the germline segment, possibly from a read error. The chain carries TRBV19 and TRBJ2-5; TRBD2 matches 7 bases. Germline CDR1 LNHDA, CDR2 SQIVND (reference sequence). The CDR3 totals 15 residues. In DNA form, the CDR3 reads TGTGCCAGTAGTTCTGGCGGGAGCGGATTGGAGACCCTGTACTTC. Translation gives CASSSGGSGLETLYF.

This clonotype was counted a few times. The V call is TRBV28, the J call TRBJ1-6, with D unclear. The CDR3 sequence is 16 residues long. Trimming left V 5 bases short and J 0 bases short, with 11 bases between. Germline assignment: CDR1 MDHEN and CDR2 SYDVKM. The CDR3 loop reads CASSRGGSSYNSPLHF. Written as DNA, the CDR3 is TGTGCCAGCAGTCGCGGCGGGAGCTCCTATAATTCACCCCTCCACTTT.

The chain recombines TRBV11-3 with TRBJ1-6, with 9 bases fitting TRBD1. The CDR3 length is 14 residues. The V and J ends lost 1 base and 10 bases, in that order; junction bases with no gene match: 2. Germline V gives CDR1 SGHNT, CDR2 YENEEA. Here the CDR3 DNA reads TGTGCCAGCAGCTTAGGACAGGGGGAATCACCCCTCCACTTT. It specifies CASSLGQGESPLHF.

The genes are TRBV19 and TRBJ1-5; TRBD1 matches at 7 bases. Per the germline V gene, CDR1 is LNHDA and CDR2 is SQIVND (reference sequence). There are 21 residues in the CDR3. V was clipped by 3 bases and J by 2 bases; unmatched bases: 22. As DNA, the CDR3 is TGTGCCAGTAGTATGAGATCCCCCGGGTACAGGGGAGGCGATCGCAATCAGCCCCAGCATTTT. It specifies CASSMRSPGYRGGDRNQPQHF.

The chain links TRBV6-2 or TRBV6-3 to TRBJ1-3; 7 bases map to TRBD1. CDR1 is MNHEY and CDR2 is SVGEGT in the germline V gene. The V and J ends lost 2 bases and 4 bases, in that order; junction bases with no gene match: 5. CDR3 size: 15 residues. The CDR3 DNA sequence: TGTGCCAGCAGTTACGGGCGGACAGGAGGAAACACCATATATTTT. Residues: CASSYGRTGGNTIYF.

The V and J genes are TRBV29-1 and TRBJ1-6; perhaps TRBD1 as D (5 bases). CDR1 is SQVTM, CDR2 ANQGSEA, per germline. Between the trimmed V and J ends, which lost 8 bases and 10 bases, there was a span of 21 bases. There are 14 residues in the CDR3. The CDR3 nucleotides are TGCAGCTTAGGCACCGGGACCCCAGGGTCACCCCTCCACTTT. This gives the protein CSLGTGTPGSPLHF.

This clonotype was recorded at least ten times. The chain employs TRBV9 and TRBJ2-6, with D perhaps TRBD1 or TRBD2 (5 bases each). Germline CDR1 reads SGDLS; CDR2 reads YYNGEE. CDR3 length: 16 residues. V lost 3 bases and J lost 0, with 10 bases in between. CDR3 DNA: TGTGCCAGCAGCGCGAGGGGCTCCTCTGGGGCCAACGTCCTGACTTTC. Its translation: CASSARGSSGANVLTF.

This clonotype was seen only a few times. V and J are TRBV7-2 and TRBJ2-7; 9 bases line up with TRBD1. The length of the CDR3 is 14 residues. V lost 4 bases, J lost 2 bases, and 3 bases stayed unmatched. Germline V CDR1 and CDR2: SGHTA, FQGNSA. This CDR3 is CASSWDRDPYEQYF. Here the CDR3 DNA reads TGTGCCAGCAGCTGGGACAGGGACCCCTACGAGCAGTACTTC.

This chain uses TRBV10-1 with TRBJ2-5; the D call may be TRBD1 or TRBD2 (5 bases each). Germline V lookup: CDR1 WNHNN, CDR2 SYGVQD (reference sequence). Trimming pared 11 bases from V and 7 bases from J, leaving 8 bases between. The CDR3 consists of 9 residues. CDR3 nucleotide sequence: TGCGCCGGGGACGCGACCCAGTACTTC. Its translation is CAGDATQYF.

Ten or more counts support this clonotype. The CDR3, as DNA: TGCAGCGTTGAGAGGGGCGAGCAGTACTTC. As protein: CSVERGEQYF. The chain has TRBV29-1 and TRBJ2-7; D assignment may be TRBD1 or TRBD2 (5 bases each). V was cut by 3 bases and J by 6 bases, with 6 bases left in between. The length of the CDR3 is 10 residues. CDR1 SQVTM and CDR2 ANQGSEA come from the germline V gene.

Concerning this clonotype: The CDR3 end shows no conserved phenylalanine or tryptophan, and so a read error is likely. This chain joins TRBV27 and TRBJ1-2; D not resolved. CDR1 and CDR2 from the germline V gene are MNHEY and SMNVEV (reference sequence). This CDR3 has 15 amino acids. Here the CDR3 reads CASSLSRLPDYGYTL. The CDR3 nucleotides are TGTGCCAGCAGTCTATCCCGACTTCCGGACTATGGCTACACCCTC.

The chain carries TRBV6-5 and TRBJ1-4; D might be TRBD1 (5 bases). The V and J ends lost 8 bases and 7 bases respectively, with 11 bases between them. The CDR3 covers 12 residues. Per germline, CDR1 MNHEY and CDR2 SVGAGI. The CDR3 DNA reads as TGTGCCAGCGCGGGGGTTGGTGAAAAACTGTTTTTT. It translates to CASAGVGEKLFF.

This clonotype occurred once. The junction shows a germline mismatch at one end, possibly a read error. The chain combines TRBV6-1 with TRBJ1-1, with D unresolved. Germline V CDR1 and CDR2: MNHNS, SASEGT. The CDR3 extends over 12 amino acids. The CDR3 sequence: CASSEELVRHPF. CDR3 bases: TGTGCCAGCAGTGAAGAACTGGTGAGGCACCCCTTT.

The chain joins TRBV7-9 to TRBJ1-1, with 7 bases lining up with TRBD1. CDR3 length: 14 residues. V trimming: 3 bases; J trimming: 6 bases; junction bases outside the gene matches: 7. From germline, CDR1 is SEHNR and CDR2 FQNEAQ (reference sequence). CDR3 in amino acids: CASSLDSQGAEAFF. The CDR3 DNA reads as TGTGCCAGCAGCTTGGATAGCCAGGGGGCTGAAGCTTTCTTT.

This clonotype was recorded many times. The chain links TRBV10-3 to TRBJ1-3; possible D gene TRBD1, 5 bases. Germline loops: CDR1 ENHRY, CDR2 SYGVKD. Trimming removed 6 bases from V and 0 bases from J, with 9 bases in between. CDR3 length: 14 amino acids. CDR3 protein: CAIRGRISGNTIYF. CDR3 DNA sequence: TGTGCCATCAGGGGACGGATCTCTGGAAACACCATATATTTT.

The chain has TRBV7-2 and TRBJ1-5, with D maybe TRBD1 (5 bases). The CDR3 contains 13 residues. V was clipped by 7 bases and J by 4 bases, with 11 bases between them. Germline V gene data show CDR1 as SGHTA and CDR2 as FQGNSA. CDR3 nucleotide sequence: TGTGCCAGCAACTTCGGGGGAAATCAGCCCCAGCATTTT. It encodes CASNFGGNQPQHF.

This clonotype has just one count. This rearrangement joins TRBV6-1 to TRBJ1-1; D remains unclear. Germline V lookup: CDR1 MNHNS, CDR2 SASEGT. This CDR3 has 13 residues. V was cut by 6 bases and J by 11 bases, with 19 bases left in between. CDR3 residues: CASSLRGSNEAFF. The CDR3 nucleotides are TGTGCCAGCAGCCTCCGCGGCTCCAATGAGGCTTTCTTT.

This rearrangement joins TRBV6-6 to TRBJ1-2; unclear D gene. The germline CDR1 and CDR2 sequences are MNHNY and SVGAGI (reference sequence). The CDR3 has 14 residues. Trimming stripped 0 bases from V and 8 bases from J, with 13 bases between. This chain's CDR3 is CASSYSISPGGYTF. CDR3 DNA sequence: TGTGCCAGCAGTTACTCCATCTCCCCGGGCGGCTACACCTTC.

A word on this clonotype: An end of the junction differs from the germline gene, which may be a read error. The V call is TRBV7-2, the J call TRBJ1-1, with TRBD1 matching over 7 bases. This CDR3 is built from 13 residues. Germline V gives CDR1 SGHTA, CDR2 FQGNSA. CDR3: CAGSLEGGDSAFF. CDR3 sequence (DNA): TGTGCCGGCAGCTTAGAAGGGGGCGATTCGGCTTTCTTT.

This clonotype was detected many times. The chain couples TRBV19 to TRBJ1-1, with D uncertain. In germline, CDR1 is LNHDA, CDR2 SQIVND (reference sequence). This CDR3 is 14 amino acids long. V was pared by 7 bases and J by 0 bases, with 12 bases between. CDR3 in DNA: TGTGCCAGTACTGAAGGGCAGGTGAACACTGAAGCTTTCTTT. Translated, it gives CASTEGQVNTEAFF.

The chain recombines TRBV5-6 with TRBJ2-7, with 10 bases matching TRBD1. The CDR3 has 16 amino acids. CDR1 is SGHDT, CDR2 YYEEEE, per germline. The V and J ends lost 2 bases and 2 bases, in that order; junction bases with no gene match: 7. CDR3 coding DNA: TGTGCCAGCAGCTTTTTCGGGACAGGGGTGACCTACGAGCAGTACTTC. Translated, it gives CASSFFGTGVTYEQYF.

The chain uses TRBV29-1 and TRBJ2-3; TRBD1 is a possible D gene (6 bases). Germline V CDR1 and CDR2: SQVTM, ANQGSEA. The CDR3 covers 13 residues. Trimming left V 3 bases short and J 4 bases short, with 11 bases between. CDR3 nucleotides: TGCAGCGTTGACCGGCAGGGGTCAGATACGCAGTATTTT. Translation gives CSVDRQGSDTQYF.

This clonotype was recorded at least ten times. The chain employs TRBV20-1 and TRBJ2-5, with a weak D call TRBD1 (6 bases). Germline assignment: CDR1 DFQATT and CDR2 SNEGSKA (reference sequence). V was pared by 2 bases and J by 0 bases, with 10 bases between. This CDR3 comprises 14 residues. As DNA, the CDR3 is TGCAGTGCTAGATGGGGGCTGAACCAAGAGACCCAGTACTTC. This translates into CSARWGLNQETQYF.

This chain connects TRBV29-1 to TRBJ2-3; the match to TRBD1 covers 7 bases. Germline V gene lookup returns CDR1 SQVTM and CDR2 ANQGSEA. V gave up 6 bases and J gave up 8 bases; unmatched junction bases: 11. This CDR3 contains 13 residues. The CDR3 DNA sequence: TGCAGCGTCGTCACAGGGGACGGTGGTACGCAGTATTTT. Its protein product is CSVVTGDGGTQYF.

This sequence joins TRBV7-9 and TRBJ1-2, with 8 bases matching TRBD1. The CDR3 contains 15 residues. Germline trimming cut 4 bases from V and 4 bases from J; bases unmatched to any gene: 8. Germline-derived CDR1 and CDR2 are SEHNR and FQNEAQ (reference sequence). The CDR3 nucleotides are TGTGCCAGCAGCTCTGGAGGGACAGGCCGCTATGGCTACACCTTC. Translated, it gives CASSSGGTGRYGYTF.

A remark on this clonotype: A junction boundary mismatches the germline segment, possibly from a read error. The genes are TRBV6-5 and TRBJ2-2, with D possibly being TRBD2 (5 bases). This CDR3 spans 14 amino acids. Per germline, CDR1 MNHEY and CDR2 SVGAGI. In nucleotides, the CDR3 is TGTGCCAGCAGTTACTCCGAGAACACCGGGGAGCTGTTCTTT. Its protein is CASSYSENTGELFF.

This clonotype came up many times. This chain links TRBV2 with TRBJ1-1; perhaps TRBD1 as D (6 bases). Trimming left V 4 bases short and J 4 bases short, with 13 bases between. This CDR3 region has 14 residues. The V gene's germline CDR1 is SNHLY and CDR2 FYNNEI. CDR3 bases: TGTGCCAGCAGTGGGATGGCAGGGGTCACTGAAGCTTTCTTT. Translation: CASSGMAGVTEAFF.

This chain links TRBV10-3 with TRBJ2-2; 7 bases are shared with TRBD2. Germline CDR1 and CDR2: ENHRY and SYGVKD. Unmatched junction bases numbered 5, after V lost 6 bases and J lost 10 bases. The CDR3 extends over 12 amino acids. Written as DNA, the CDR3 is TGTGCCATCAGGGGACTAACGGCGGAGCTGTTTTTT. Translation gives CAIRGLTAELFF.